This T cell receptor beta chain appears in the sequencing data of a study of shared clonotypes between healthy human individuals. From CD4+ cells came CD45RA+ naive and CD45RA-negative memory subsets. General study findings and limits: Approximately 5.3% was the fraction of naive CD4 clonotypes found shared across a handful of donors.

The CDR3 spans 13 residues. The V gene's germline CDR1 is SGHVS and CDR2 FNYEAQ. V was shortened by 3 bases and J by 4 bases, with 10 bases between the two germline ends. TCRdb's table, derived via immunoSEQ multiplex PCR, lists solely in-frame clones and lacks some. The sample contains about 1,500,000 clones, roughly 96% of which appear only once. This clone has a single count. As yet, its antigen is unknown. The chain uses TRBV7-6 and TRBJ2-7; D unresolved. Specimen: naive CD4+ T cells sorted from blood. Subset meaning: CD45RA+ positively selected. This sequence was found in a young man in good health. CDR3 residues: CASSFSSLYEQYF. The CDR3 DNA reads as TGTGCCAGCAGCTTCTCCTCGCTTTACGAGCAGTACTTC.